The T cell receptor (beta chain) under discussion was sequenced for a study of T-cell memory formation after mild COVID-19 (dated by TCRdb to the early 2020s). The study in broad terms: TCR sequence clusters from the two donors were found to be largely donor specific. Two young, previously healthy adult volunteers made up the cohort, one male and one female. T-cell clones expanding and contracting after mild COVID-19 in a couple of donors were tracked by longitudinal TCRalpha and TCRbeta repertoire sequencing.

This clonotype was recorded a few times. What this receptor recognizes is not known. Nothing much larger sits one base from this clone, and base qualities are not available. The CDR3 spans 15 residues, from the cysteine through the phenylalanine. Only the CDR3 DNA stays, 45 bases, in frame from base 1. Trimmed from V: 0 bases; trimmed from J: 4 bases; junction bases lacking a gene match: 1. The germline V gene specifies SGDLS as CDR1 and YYNGEE as CDR2. Sequenced on an Illumina NovaSeq 6000. TCRalpha and TCRbeta cDNA libraries were constructed by 5'RACE with constant-segment primers, with sample barcodes and unique molecular identifiers being introduced. RNA was extracted from every sample with Trizol reagent. Library amplification was performed in two PCR steps, and a second sample barcode and Illumina TruSeq adapters were introduced in the second step. Libraries were sequenced on an Illumina NovaSeq with 2 x 150 bp paired-end reads. The paper's processing steps were these. The reads were demultiplexed and collapsed into UMI-guided consensus sequences using migec v1.2.7. With mixcr v2.1.11, UMI consensuses were aligned to TRA and TRB V and J templates and assembled into clonotypes. A clonotype was counted as expanded or contracted only when both edgeR and NoisET called the clonotype significant, with the noise models trained on biological replicates. For edgeR calls, the cutoffs were a false discovery rate-adjusted p below 0.01 and a log2 fold-change threshold of 1. PCA with hierarchical clustering of max-normalized trajectories of the 1000 most abundant clonotypes was used as exploratory dynamics analysis. Separately sequenced CD4+ and CD8+ repertoires were used to assign a CD4 or CD8 phenotype to each responding clone. In TCRdb, the public reads were trimmed at Q25 with fastp and aligned with MiXCR, with productive beta chains retained. Every distinct CDR3 protein forms one entry, paired with its most common genes and DNA. TCRdb's processing, not the authors' own work, is the source of the V and J calls. The sample includes a few hundred thousand distinct CDR3 sequences, with about a fifth observed a single time. The top ten hold approximately 8.4% of the sample.

Ficoll-Paque density gradient centrifugation was used to isolate PBMCs. The paper as a whole reports these results and caveats: The study covered only a couple of mild cases, and larger cohorts including severe cases with pre-infection samples were considered necessary. Contracting CD4+ clones were located mainly in the CM and EM memory subsets, whereas CD8+ clones were found to be enriched in EMRA. Some responding clones were found in pre-infection memory, which suggests that pre-existing cross-reactive memory T cells took part in the SARS-CoV-2 response. Whether the second-wave clones peaking on day 37 were SARS-CoV-2 specific was not confirmed. Clones contracting from day 15 to 85 had balanced CD4/CD8 phenotypes, while a second wave expanding from day 15 to 37 was biased towards CD4+.

The rearrangement combines TRBV9 with TRBJ1-1, and TRBD1 aligns with 12 junction nucleotides. The sequence derives from an adult woman who had mild COVID-19 (a few samples of this study predate the infection). The sample titles of this study are shuffled in the database, so cell type and time point are left out; the donor was told from shared clones. Sequencing input: PBMCs or a T cell subset sorted from them (not recorded which). The DNA is as follows: TGTGCCAGCAGCGTAGTGGGACAGGGGGCCACTGAAGCTTTCTTT. Its product reads: CASSVVGQGATEAFF.